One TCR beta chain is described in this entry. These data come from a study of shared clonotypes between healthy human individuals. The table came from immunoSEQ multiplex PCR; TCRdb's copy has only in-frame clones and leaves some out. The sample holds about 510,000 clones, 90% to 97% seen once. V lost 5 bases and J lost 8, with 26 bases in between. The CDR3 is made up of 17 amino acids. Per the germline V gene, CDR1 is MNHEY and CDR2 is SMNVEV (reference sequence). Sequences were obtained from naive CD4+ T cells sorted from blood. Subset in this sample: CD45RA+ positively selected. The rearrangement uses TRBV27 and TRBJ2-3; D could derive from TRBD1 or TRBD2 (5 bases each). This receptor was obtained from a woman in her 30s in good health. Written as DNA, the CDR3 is TGTGCCAGCAGTCTAGTTCCGGGACCACCACGAAGGGGTACGCAGTATTTT. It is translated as CASSLVPGPPRRGTQYF.